This T cell receptor beta chain appears in the sequencing data of a study of brain T cells in children with intractable seizures. The CDR3 sequence is 15 residues long. CDR1 MNHEY and CDR2 SVGAGI come from the germline V gene. The germline V and J ends were trimmed by 0 bases and 4 bases, with 12 bases remaining between them. Regarding time point: blood from clinic visit 5 months post-surgery; TSC patient then seizure free. Pre-surgery treatment included at least one anti-epileptic drug. The assay was immunoSEQ multiplex PCR, and TCRdb's table has in-frame clones only and misses some. The profile shows under 400,000 clones, roughly 93% of them singletons.

V and J are TRBV6-5 and TRBJ1-2; D may be TRBD1 (6 bases). The sequenced sample was peripheral blood, obtained less than 6 months after surgery. This TCR came from a boy less than two years old with tuberous sclerosis and intractable seizures. The CDR3 protein is CASSYSGAPAYGYTF. CDR3 in DNA: TGTGCCAGCAGTTACTCGGGGGCGCCGGCCTATGGCTACACCTTC.